This T cell receptor beta chain came from a study of T cells after posttransplantation cyclophosphamide. The assay was immunoSEQ multiplex PCR, and TCRdb's table has in-frame clones only and misses some. The table records roughly 1,900 clones, roughly 94% of them present only once. The V and J ends lost 6 bases and 6 bases respectively, with 14 bases between them. The CDR3 spans 14 residues. Germline V lookup: CDR1 LNHDA, CDR2 SQIVND (reference sequence). The chain joins TRBV19 to TRBJ1-4; D possibly corresponds to TRBD1 (5 bases). Input material: CD4+ T cells sorted from bone marrow. This TCR derives from a woman between 50 and 59 years old in good health and a related stem cell transplant donor. The CDR3 DNA sequence: TGTGCCAGTAGCTCAGGGAGGACGGATGAAAAACTGTTTTTT. Residues: CASSSGRTDEKLFF.